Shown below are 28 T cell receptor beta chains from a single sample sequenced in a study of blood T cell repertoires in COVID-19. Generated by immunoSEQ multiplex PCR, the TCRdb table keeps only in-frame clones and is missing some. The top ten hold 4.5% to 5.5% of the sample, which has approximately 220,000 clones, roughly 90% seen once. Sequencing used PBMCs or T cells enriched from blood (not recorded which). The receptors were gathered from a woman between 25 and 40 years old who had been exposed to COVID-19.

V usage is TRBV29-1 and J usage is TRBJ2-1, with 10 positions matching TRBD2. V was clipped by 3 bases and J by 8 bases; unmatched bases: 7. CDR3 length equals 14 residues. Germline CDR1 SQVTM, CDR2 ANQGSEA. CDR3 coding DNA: TGCAGCGTTGATCCCCTAGCGGGGGTCGATGAGCAGTTCTTC. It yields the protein CSVDPLAGVDEQFF.

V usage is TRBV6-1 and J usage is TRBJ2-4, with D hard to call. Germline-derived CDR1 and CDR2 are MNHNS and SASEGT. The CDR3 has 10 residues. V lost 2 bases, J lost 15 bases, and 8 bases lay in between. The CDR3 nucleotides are TGTGCCAGCAGTGAACTAGTCCCGTACTTC. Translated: CASSELVPYF.

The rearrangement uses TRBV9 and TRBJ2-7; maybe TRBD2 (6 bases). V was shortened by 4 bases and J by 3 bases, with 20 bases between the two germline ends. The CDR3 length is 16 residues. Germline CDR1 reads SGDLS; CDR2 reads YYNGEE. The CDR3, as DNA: TGTGCCAGCAGCCCCGGAGGGGCCCGATCAGACTACGAGCAGTACTTC. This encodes CASSPGGARSDYEQYF.

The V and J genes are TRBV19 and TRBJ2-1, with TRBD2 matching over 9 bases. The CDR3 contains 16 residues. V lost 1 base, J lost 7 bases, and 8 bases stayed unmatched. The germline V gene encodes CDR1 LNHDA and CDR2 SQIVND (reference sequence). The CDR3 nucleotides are TGTGCCAGTAGTATAGGGGGACTAGCTACGTGGAATGAGCAGTTCTTC. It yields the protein CASSIGGLATWNEQFF.

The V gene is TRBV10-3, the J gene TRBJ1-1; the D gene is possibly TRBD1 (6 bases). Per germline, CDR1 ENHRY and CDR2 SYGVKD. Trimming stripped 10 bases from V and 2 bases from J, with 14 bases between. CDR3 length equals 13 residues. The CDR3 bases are TGTGCCACTGCCGAGGGGGTAAACACTGAAGCTTTCTTT. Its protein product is CATAEGVNTEAFF.

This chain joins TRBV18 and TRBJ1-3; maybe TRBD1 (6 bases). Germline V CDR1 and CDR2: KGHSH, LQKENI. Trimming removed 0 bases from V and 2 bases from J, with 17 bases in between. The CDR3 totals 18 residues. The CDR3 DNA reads TGTGCCAGCTCACCACCGGCGCTCGGCGGGGGCACTGGAAACACCATATATTTT. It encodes CASSPPALGGGTGNTIYF.

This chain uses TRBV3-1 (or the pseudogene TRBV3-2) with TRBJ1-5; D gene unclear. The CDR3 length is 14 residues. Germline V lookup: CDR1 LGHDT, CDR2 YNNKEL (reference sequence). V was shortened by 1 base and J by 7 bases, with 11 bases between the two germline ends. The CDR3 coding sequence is TGTGCCAGCAGCCAAGGGGAGGGTCGCCAGCCCCAGCATTTT. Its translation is CASSQGEGRQPQHF.

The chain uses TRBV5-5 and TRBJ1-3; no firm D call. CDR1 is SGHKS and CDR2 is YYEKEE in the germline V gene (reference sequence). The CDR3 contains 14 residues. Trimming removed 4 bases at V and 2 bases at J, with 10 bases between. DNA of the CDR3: TGTGCCAGCAGCCCGATCGGGGCTGGAAACACCATATATTTT. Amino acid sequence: CASSPIGAGNTIYF.

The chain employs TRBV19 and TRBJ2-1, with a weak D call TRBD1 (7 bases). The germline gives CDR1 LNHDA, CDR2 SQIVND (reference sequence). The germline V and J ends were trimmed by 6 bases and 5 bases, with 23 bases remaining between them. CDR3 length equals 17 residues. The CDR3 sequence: CASSEHRPGGPHNEQFF. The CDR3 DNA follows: TGTGCCAGTAGCGAACACCGACCAGGGGGGCCGCACAATGAGCAGTTCTTC.

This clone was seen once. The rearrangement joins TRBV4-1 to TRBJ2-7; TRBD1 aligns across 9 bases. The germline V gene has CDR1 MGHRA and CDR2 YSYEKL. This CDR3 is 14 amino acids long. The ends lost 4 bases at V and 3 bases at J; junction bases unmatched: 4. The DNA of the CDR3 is TGCGCCAGCAGCCTCGGGACAGGGAACTACGAGCAGTACTTC. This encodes CASSLGTGNYEQYF.

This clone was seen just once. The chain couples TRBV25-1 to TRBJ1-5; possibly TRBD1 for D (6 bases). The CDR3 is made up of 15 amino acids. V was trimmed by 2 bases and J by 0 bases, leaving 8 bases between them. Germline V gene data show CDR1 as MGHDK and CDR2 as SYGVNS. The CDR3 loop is CASSEQGYSNQPQHF. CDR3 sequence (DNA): TGTGCCAGCAGTGAACAGGGGTATAGCAATCAGCCCCAGCATTTT.

CDR3 in amino acids: CAWSPGLAGGYDEQFF. CDR3 DNA sequence: TGTGCCTGGAGTCCGGGACTAGCGGGGGGATACGATGAGCAGTTCTTC. V and J are TRBV30 and TRBJ2-1; TRBD2 aligns across 15 bases. J lost 8 bases, V lost 2 bases, and 7 bases had no gene match. The CDR3 is 16 amino acids. Germline CDR1 GTSNPN, CDR2 SVGIG (reference sequence).

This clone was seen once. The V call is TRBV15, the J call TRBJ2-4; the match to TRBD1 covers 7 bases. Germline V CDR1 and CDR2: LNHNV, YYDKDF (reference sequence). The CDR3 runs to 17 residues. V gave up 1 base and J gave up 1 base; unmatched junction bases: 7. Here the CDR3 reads CATSRGPQQGAKNIQYF. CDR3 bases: TGTGCCACCAGCAGAGGCCCCCAACAGGGGGCCAAAAACATTCAGTACTTC.

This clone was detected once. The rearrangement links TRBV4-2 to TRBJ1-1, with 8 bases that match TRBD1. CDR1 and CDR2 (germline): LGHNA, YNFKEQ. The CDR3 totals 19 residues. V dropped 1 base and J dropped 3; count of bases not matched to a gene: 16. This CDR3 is CASSQALNRGAERDTEAFF. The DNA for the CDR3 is TGTGCCAGCAGCCAAGCTTTGAACAGGGGGGCCGAACGGGACACTGAAGCTTTCTTT.

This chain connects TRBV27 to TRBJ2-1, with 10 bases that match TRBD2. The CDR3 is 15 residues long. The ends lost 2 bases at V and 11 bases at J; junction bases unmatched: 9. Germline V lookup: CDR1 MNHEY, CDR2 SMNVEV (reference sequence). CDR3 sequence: CASSLGGLAGAKQFF. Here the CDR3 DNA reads TGTGCCAGCAGTTTAGGTGGTCTAGCGGGGGCCAAGCAGTTCTTC.

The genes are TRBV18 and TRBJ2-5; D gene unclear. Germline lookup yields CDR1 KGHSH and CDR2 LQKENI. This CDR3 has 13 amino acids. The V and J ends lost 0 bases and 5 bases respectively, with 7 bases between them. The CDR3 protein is CASSPPSQETQYF. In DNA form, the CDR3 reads TGTGCCAGCTCACCACCGTCACAGGAGACCCAGTACTTC.

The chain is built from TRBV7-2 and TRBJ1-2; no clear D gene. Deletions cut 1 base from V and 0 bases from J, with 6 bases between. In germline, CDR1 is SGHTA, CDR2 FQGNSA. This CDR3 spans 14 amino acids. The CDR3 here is CASSLVSTNYGYTF. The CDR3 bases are TGTGCCAGCAGCTTAGTTTCAACTAACTATGGCTACACCTTC.

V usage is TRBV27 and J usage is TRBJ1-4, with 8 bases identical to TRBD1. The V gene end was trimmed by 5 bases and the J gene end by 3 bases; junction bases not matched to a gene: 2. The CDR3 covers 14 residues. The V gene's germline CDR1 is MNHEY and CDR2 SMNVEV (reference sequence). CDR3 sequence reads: CASSPGQANEKLFF. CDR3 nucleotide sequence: TGTGCCAGCAGTCCGGGACAGGCTAATGAAAAACTGTTTTTT. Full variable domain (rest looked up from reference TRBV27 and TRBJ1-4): EAQVTQNPRYLITVTGKKLTVTCSQNMNHEYMSWYRQDPGLGLRQIYYSMNVEVTDKGDVPEGYKVSRKEKRNFPLILESPSPNQTSLYFCASSPGQANEKLFFGSGTQLSVL.

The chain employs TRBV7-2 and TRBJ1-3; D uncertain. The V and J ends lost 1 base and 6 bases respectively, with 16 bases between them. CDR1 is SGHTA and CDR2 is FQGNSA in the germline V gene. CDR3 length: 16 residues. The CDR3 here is CASSLGGRYGSNTIYF. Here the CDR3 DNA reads TGTGCCAGCAGCTTAGGTGGGAGATACGGGTCAAACACCATATATTTT.

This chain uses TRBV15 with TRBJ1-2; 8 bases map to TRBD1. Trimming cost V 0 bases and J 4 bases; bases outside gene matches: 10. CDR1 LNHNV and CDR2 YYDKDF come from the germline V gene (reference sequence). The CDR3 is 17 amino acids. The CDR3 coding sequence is TGTGCCACCAGCAGAGAGCCTACAGGACAGGGAGTCTATGGCTACACCTTC. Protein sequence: CATSREPTGQGVYGYTF.

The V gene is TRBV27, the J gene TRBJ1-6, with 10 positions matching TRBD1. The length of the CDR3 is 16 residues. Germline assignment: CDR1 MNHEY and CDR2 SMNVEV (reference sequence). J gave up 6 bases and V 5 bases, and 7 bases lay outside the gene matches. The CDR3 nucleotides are TGTGCCAGCAGTATAAGGACAGGGGGAATTAATTCACCCCTCCACTTT. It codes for CASSIRTGGINSPLHF.

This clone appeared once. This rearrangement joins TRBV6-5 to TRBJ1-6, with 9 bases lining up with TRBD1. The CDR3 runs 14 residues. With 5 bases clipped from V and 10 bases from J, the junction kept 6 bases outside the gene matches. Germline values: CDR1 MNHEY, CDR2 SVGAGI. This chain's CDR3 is CASSQQGAKSPLHF. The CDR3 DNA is TGTGCCAGCAGTCAACAGGGGGCGAAATCACCCCTCCACTTT.

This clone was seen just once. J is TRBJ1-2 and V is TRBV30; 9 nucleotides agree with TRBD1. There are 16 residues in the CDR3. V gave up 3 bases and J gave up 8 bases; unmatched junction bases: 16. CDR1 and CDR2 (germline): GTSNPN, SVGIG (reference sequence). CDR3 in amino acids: CAWRGRAAGQGGGYTF. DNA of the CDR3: TGTGCCTGGAGAGGCCGCGCGGCGGGACAGGGAGGAGGCTACACCTTC.

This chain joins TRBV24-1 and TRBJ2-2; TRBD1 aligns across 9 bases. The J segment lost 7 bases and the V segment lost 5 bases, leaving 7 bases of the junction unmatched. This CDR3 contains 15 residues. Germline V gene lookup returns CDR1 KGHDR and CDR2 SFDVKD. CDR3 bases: TGTGCCACCAGTGGAACAGGGGGCAAGGGCGGGGAGCTGTTTTTT. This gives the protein CATSGTGGKGGELFF.

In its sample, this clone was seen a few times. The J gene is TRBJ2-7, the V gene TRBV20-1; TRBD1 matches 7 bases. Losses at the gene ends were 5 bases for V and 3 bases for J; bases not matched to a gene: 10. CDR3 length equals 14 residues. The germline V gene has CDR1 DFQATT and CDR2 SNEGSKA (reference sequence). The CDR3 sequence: CSARGTANFYEQYF. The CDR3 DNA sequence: TGCAGTGCTCGTGGGACAGCCAATTTCTACGAGCAGTACTTC.

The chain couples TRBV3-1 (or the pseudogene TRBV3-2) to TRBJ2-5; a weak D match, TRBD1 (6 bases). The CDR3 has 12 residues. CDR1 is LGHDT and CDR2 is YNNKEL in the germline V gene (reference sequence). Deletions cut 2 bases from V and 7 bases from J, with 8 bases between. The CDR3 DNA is TGTGCCAGCAGCCAACAAGGGGGGACCCAGTACTTC. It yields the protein CASSQQGGTQYF.

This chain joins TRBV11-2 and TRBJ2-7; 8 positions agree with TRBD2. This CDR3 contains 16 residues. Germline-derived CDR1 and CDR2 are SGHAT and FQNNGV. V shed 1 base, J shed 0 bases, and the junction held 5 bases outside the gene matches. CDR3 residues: CASSLVGGAISYEQYF. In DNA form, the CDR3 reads TGTGCCAGCAGCTTAGTCGGGGGGGCCATCTCCTACGAGCAGTACTTC.

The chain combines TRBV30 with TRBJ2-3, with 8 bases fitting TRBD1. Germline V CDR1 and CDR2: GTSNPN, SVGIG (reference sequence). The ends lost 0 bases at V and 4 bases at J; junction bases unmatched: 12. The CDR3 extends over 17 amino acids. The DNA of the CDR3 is TGTGCCTGGAGTGTACTCTATGCAGGGGGCCGCCCAGATACGCAGTATTTT. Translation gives CAWSVLYAGGRPDTQYF.